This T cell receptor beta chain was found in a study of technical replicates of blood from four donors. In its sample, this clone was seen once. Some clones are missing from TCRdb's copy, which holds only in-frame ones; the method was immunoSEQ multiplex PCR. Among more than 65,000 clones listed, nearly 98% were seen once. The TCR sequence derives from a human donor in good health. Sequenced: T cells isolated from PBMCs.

CDR3 nucleotide sequence: TGTGCCAGCAGCTTATACTCAGGGGAGACCCAGTACTTC. Translated: CASSLYSGETQYF. This chain links TRBV7-3 with TRBJ2-5; TRBD1 is a possible D gene (5 bases). Germline V gene data show CDR1 as SGHTA and CDR2 as FQGTGA. The CDR3 runs 13 residues. Between the trimmed V and J ends, which lost 2 bases and 5 bases, there was a span of 9 bases.